This T cell receptor (beta chain) was recovered during a study of cytotoxic CD8 clonotypes in ibrutinib-treated CLL. Overall study context: IGHV unmutated about 17; relapsed/refractory 11; treatment-naive roughly 14. Sample averages reached 255,043 productive templates and 80,000 to 100,000 productive rearrangements.

Notes on the study in general: Baseline clonality, above age-matched healthy donor levels, tracked circulating CD8+ T-cell counts.

CDR3 length: 13 amino acids. V dropped 5 bases and J dropped 9 bases, with 13 bases sitting between them. Looked up from germline, CDR1 is SGHTA and CDR2 is FQGNSA. As for this clone: The antigen is not known.

The assay was immunoSEQ multiplex PCR, and TCRdb's table has in-frame clones only and misses some. The data contain about 160,000 clones, approximately 80% of them singletons. The TCR comes from a human donor with chronic lymphocytic leukemia. Sequencing used PBMCs, obtained after 12 months of ibrutinib treatment. V and J are TRBV7-2 and TRBJ2-2, with D tentatively TRBD1 or TRBD2 (5 bases each). Here the CDR3 DNA reads TGTGCCAGCAGCCTGACCGGGGCCCGGGAGCTGTTTTTT. Translated, it gives CASSLTGARELFF.